This is a list of T cell receptor beta chains from one sample in a study of T cell changes during pregnancy in multiple sclerosis. The protocol was immunoSEQ multiplex PCR, while the TCRdb copy is restricted to in-frame clones and leaves out a portion. The data hold over 45,000 clones, with 91% observed a single time. The source material was CD8+ T cells from peripheral blood mononuclear cells, sampled after pregnancy. These receptors all stem from a female donor with multiple sclerosis, enrolled in a pregnancy study. CDR3s include the opening cysteine and the closing phenylalanine or tryptophan. The D gene is left open where the match is weak. Not every row has a clone size; where given, it reads once, few, many or a size class.

- TRBJ2-6 TRBV9 - CASSVNVQPASGANVLTF TGTGCCAGCAGCGTAAATGTACAGCCCGCCTCTGGGGCCAACGTCCTGACTTTC
TRBD1 TRBJ1-1 TRBV9 - CASSAPLTGGNTEAFF TGTGCCAGCAGCGCACCATTGACAGGGGGAAACACTGAAGCTTTCTTT
- TRBJ2-7 TRBV19 - CASSLSWRYNEQYF TGTGCCAGTAGTTTATCCTGGAGGTATAACGAGCAGTACTTC
- TRBJ2-7 TRBV13 - CASSLRGEQYF TGTGCCAGCAGCTTACGAGGCGAGCAGTACTTC
TRBD1 TRBJ1-6 TRBV19 - CASSLTGAASPLHF TGTGCCAGTAGTCTTACAGGGGCTGCTTCACCCCTCCACTTT
TRBD2 TRBJ2-1 TRBV5-4 - CASSMPGGNEQFF TGTGCCAGCAGCATGCCGGGGGGGAATGAGCAGTTCTTC
TRBD1 TRBJ2-7 TRBV4-1 once CASSQGQGSYEQYF TGCGCCAGCAGCCAAGGACAGGGGTCCTACGAGCAGTACTTC
TRBD1 TRBJ1-5 TRBV6-1 - CASSEGGQGAQPQHF TGTGCCAGCAGTGAAGGGGGACAGGGGGCCCAGCCCCAGCATTTT
- TRBJ2-2 TRBV6-5 - CATPGQNTGELFF TGTGCCACCCCGGGACAGAACACCGGGGAGCTGTTTTTT
- TRBJ1-2 TRBV6-5 few CASSYELGEGYGYTF TGTGCCAGCAGCTACGAATTAGGGGAGGGCTATGGCTACACCTTC
- TRBJ2-5 TRBV7-3 - CASSSGTAGWETQYF TGTGCCAGCAGCTCGGGGACTGCCGGGTGGGAGACCCAGTACTTC
- TRBJ2-3 TRBV2 - CASMSASEHTDTQYF TGTGCCAGCATGTCGGCTAGCGAGCACACAGATACGCAGTATTTT
- TRBJ1-1 TRBV4-3 few CASSQDLLSNEAFF TGCGCCAGCAGCCAAGATCTCTTGAGTAATGAAGCTTTCTTT
TRBD1 TRBJ2-2 TRBV6-5 - CASSLTGTGELFF TGTGCCAGCAGTCTGACAGGGACCGGGGAGCTGTTTTTT
TRBD1 TRBJ2-7 TRBV6-5 - CASSYGTGDEQYF TGTGCCAGCAGTTACGGGACAGGGGACGAGCAGTACTTC
TRBD1 TRBJ1-1 TRBV5-4 once CASSDPTQGDWNTEAFF TGTGCCAGTAGCGACCCAACACAGGGGGACTGGAACACTGAAGCTTTCTTT
- TRBJ2-1 TRBV13 - CASSLSYEQFF TGTGCCAGCAGCCTTTCCTATGAGCAGTTCTTC
- TRBJ2-3 TRBV7-6 - CASSYGGFSTDTQYF TGTGCCAGCAGCTATGGCGGTTTTAGCACAGATACGCAGTATTTT
- TRBJ2-7 TRBV19 - CASSMGQAYEQYF TGTGCCAGTAGTATGGGTCAGGCCTACGAGCAGTACTTC